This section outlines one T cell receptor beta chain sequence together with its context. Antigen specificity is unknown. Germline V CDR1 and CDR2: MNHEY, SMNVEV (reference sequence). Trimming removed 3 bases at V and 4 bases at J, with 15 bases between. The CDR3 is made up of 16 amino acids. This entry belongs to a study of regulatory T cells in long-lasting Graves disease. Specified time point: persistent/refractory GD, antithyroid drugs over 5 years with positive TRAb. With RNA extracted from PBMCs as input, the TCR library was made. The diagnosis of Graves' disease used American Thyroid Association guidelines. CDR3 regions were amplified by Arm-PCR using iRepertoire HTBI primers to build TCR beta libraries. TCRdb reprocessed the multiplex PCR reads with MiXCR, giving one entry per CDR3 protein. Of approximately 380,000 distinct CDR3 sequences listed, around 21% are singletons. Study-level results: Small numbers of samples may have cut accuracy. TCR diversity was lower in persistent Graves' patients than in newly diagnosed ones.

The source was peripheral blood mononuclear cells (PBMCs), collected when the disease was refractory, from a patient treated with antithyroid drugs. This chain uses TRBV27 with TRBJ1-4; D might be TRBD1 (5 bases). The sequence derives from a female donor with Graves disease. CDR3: CASSLYAGTLNEKLFF. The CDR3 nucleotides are TGTGCCAGCAGTTTGTATGCAGGGACCCTTAATGAAAAACTGTTTTTT.